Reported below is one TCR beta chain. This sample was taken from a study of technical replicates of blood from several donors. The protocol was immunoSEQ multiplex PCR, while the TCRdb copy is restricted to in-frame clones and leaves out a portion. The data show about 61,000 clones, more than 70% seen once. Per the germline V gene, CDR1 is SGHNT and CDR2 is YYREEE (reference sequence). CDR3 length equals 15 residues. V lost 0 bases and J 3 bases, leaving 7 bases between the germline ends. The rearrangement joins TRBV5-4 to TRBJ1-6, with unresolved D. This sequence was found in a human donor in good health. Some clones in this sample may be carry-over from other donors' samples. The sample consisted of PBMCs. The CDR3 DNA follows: TGTGCCAGCAGCTTGGGCCACTACTATAATTCACCCCTCCACTTT. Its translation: CASSLGHYYNSPLHF. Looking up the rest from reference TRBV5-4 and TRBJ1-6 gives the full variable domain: ETGVTQSPTHLIKTRGQQVTLRCSSQSGHNTVSWYQQALGQGPQFIFQYYREEENGRGNFPPRFSGLQFPNYSSELNVNALELDDSALYLCASSLGHYYNSPLHFGNGTRLTVT.